The 7 T cell receptor beta chains given below trace back to one sample, sequenced in a study of T cell responses to AZD1222 COVID-19 vaccine. The data were produced by immunoSEQ multiplex PCR, yet TCRdb's version contains in-frame clones alone and is incomplete. Of about 210,000 clones listed, 85% to 95% are singletons. The sequencing used peripheral blood, collected on day 0 of AZD1222 vaccination. Receptors were obtained from an adult in good health.

The count of this clone is one. V gene TRBV5-1 combines with J gene TRBJ2-2, with a possible D match to TRBD1 (5 bases). The length of the CDR3 is 18 residues. The germline V and J ends were trimmed by 6 bases and 0 bases, with 21 bases remaining between them. The V gene's germline CDR1 is SGHRS and CDR2 YFSETQ. Written as DNA, the CDR3 is TGCGCCAGCAATAACAGGAGAGAAAATACACCGAACACCGGGGAGCTGTTTTTT. Protein product: CASNNRRENTPNTGELFF. The whole variable domain, remainder taken from reference TRBV5-1 and TRBJ2-2, is KAGVTQTPRYLIKTRGQQVTLSCSPISGHRSVSWYQQTPGQGLQFLFEYFSETQRNKGNFPGRFSGRQFSNSRSEMNVSTLELGDSALYLCASNNRRENTPNTGELFFGEGSRLTVL.

The chain uses TRBV7-8 and TRBJ2-2, with TRBD2 matching 9 bases. The CDR3 totals 19 residues. Trimming at V came to 5 bases and at J to 1 base, leaving 14 bases not matched to a gene. Germline-derived CDR1 and CDR2 are SGHVS and FQNEAQ. In nucleotides, the CDR3 is TGTGCCAGCAGCCCCGCGGGGGGACTAGCAATGGGGAACACCGGGGAGCTGTTTTTT. Translation gives CASSPAGGLAMGNTGELFF. Complete variable domain (other parts from reference TRBV7-8 and TRBJ2-2): GAGVSQSPRYKVAKRGQDVALRCDPISGHVSLFWYQQALGQGPEFLTYFQNEAQLDKSGLPSDRFFAERPEGSVSTLKIQRTQQEDSAVYLCASSPAGGLAMGNTGELFFGEGSRLTVL.

The chain links TRBV6-5 to TRBJ1-6; possible D gene TRBD1, 5 bases. With 4 bases removed from V and 6 bases from J, the gap between germline ends came to 13 bases. CDR1 is MNHEY, CDR2 SVGAGI, per germline. This CDR3 is 15 amino acids long. The DNA for the CDR3 is TGTGCCAGCAGTTTCCAGGGAGGGACTAATTCACCCCTCCACTTT. Its protein is CASSFQGGTNSPLHF.

The genes are TRBV12-3 or TRBV12-4 and TRBJ1-1, with D possibly being TRBD1 (5 bases). The CDR3 totals 13 residues. V was cut by 4 bases and J by 7 bases, with 13 bases left in between. The CDR3 sequence is CASSWGVGLEAFF. CDR3 nucleotide sequence: TGTGCCAGCAGTTGGGGGGTAGGCCTTGAAGCTTTCTTT.

This clone was detected once. V is TRBV9 and J is TRBJ2-5, with 9 bases aligning to TRBD2. This CDR3 spans 15 amino acids. Germline CDR1 is SGDLS and CDR2 is YYNGEE. With V trimmed by 3 bases and J by 1 base, 4 bases remained unmatched. CDR3 nucleotides: TGTGCCAGCAGCGGGAGCGGGGGGATCCAAGAGACCCAGTACTTC. As protein: CASSGSGGIQETQYF.

This rearrangement joins TRBV28 to TRBJ1-4, with 11 bases lining up with TRBD1. CDR3 length: 14 amino acids. After removal of 10 bases from V and 7 bases from J, the junction contained 8 bases not matched to a gene. The germline gives CDR1 MDHEN, CDR2 SYDVKM. DNA for the CDR3: TGTGCCACCGCAAAGGGACAGGGGGGTGAAAAACTGTTTTTT. It is translated as CATAKGQGGEKLFF.

The chain links TRBV15 to TRBJ1-2; D is undetermined. V lost 0 bases, J lost 7 bases, and 18 bases lay in between. CDR1 and CDR2 (germline): LNHNV, YYDKDF (reference sequence). This CDR3 comprises 16 residues. For the CDR3, the DNA is TGTGCCACCAGCAGAGAGTACCTGGGCAGCGTTGTTGGCTACACCTTC. Protein sequence: CATSREYLGSVVGYTF.